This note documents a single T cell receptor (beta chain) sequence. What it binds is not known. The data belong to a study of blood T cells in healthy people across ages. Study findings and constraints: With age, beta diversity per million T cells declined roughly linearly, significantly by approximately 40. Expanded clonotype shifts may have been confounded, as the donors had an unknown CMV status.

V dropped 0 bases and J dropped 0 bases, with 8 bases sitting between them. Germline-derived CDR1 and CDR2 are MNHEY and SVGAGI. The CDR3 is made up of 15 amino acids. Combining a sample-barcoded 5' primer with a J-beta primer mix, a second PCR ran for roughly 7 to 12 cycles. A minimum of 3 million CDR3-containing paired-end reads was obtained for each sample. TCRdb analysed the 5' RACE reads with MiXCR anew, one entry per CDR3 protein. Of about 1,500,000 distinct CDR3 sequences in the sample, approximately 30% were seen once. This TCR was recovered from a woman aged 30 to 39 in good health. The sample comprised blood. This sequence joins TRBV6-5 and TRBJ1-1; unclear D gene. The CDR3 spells CASSYSSVLNTEAFF. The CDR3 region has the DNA TGTGCCAGCAGTTACTCGTCGGTTCTGAACACTGAAGCTTTCTTT.